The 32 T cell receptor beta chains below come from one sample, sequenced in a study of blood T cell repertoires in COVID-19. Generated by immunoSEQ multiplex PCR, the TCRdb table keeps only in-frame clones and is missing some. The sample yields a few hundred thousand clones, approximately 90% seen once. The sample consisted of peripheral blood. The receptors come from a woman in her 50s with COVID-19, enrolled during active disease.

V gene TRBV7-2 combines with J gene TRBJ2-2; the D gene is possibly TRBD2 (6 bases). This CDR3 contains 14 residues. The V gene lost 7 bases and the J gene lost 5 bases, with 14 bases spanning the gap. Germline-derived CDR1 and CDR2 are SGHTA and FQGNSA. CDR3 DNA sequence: TGTGCCAGCACTCGGACGCGGGGAACCGGGGAGCTGTTTTTT. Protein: CASTRTRGTGELFF.

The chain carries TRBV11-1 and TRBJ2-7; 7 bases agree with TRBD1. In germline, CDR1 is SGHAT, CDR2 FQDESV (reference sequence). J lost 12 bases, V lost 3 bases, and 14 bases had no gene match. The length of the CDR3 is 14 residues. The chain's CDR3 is CASSFGTDTLPGYF. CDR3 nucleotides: TGTGCCAGCAGCTTCGGGACAGACACTCTACCGGGGTACTTC.

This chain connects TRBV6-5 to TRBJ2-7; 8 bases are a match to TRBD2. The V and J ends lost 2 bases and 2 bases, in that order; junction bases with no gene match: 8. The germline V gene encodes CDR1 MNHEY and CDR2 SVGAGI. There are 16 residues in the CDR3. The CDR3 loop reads CASSYGLAGPPYEQYF. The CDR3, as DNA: TGTGCCAGCAGTTACGGTTTAGCGGGACCCCCCTACGAGCAGTACTTC.

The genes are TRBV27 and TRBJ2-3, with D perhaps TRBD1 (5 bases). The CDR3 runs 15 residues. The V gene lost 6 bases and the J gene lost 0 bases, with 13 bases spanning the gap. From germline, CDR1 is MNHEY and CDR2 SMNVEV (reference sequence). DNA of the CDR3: TGTGCCAGCAGCCGGACAAAAACTAGCACAGATACGCAGTATTTT. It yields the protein CASSRTKTSTDTQYF.

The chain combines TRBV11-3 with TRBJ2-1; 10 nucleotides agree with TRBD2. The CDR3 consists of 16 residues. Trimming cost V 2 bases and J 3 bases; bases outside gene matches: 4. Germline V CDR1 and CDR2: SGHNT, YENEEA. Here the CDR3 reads CASSLLLAGSYNEQFF. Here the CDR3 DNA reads TGTGCCAGCAGCTTATTACTAGCGGGAAGCTACAATGAGCAGTTCTTC. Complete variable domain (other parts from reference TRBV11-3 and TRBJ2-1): EAGVVQSPRYKIIEKKQPVAFWCNPISGHNTLYWYLQNLGQGPELLIRYENEEAVDDSQLPKDRFSAERLKGVDSTLKIQPAELGDSAVYLCASSLLLAGSYNEQFFGPGTRLTVL.

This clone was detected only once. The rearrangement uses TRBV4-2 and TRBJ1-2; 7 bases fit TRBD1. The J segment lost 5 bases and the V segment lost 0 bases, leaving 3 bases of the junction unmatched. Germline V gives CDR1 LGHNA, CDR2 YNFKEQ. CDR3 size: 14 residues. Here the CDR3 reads CASSQDPGGYGYTF. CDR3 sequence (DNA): TGTGCCAGCAGCCAAGACCCAGGGGGGTATGGCTACACCTTC.

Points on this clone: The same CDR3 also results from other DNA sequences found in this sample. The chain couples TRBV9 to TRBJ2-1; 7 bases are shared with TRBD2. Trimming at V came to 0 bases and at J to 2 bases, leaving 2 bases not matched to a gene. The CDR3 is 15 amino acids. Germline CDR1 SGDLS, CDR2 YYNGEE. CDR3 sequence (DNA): TGTGCCAGCAGCGTAGGGGCGGGAGCCTACAATGAGCAGTTCTTC. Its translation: CASSVGAGAYNEQFF.

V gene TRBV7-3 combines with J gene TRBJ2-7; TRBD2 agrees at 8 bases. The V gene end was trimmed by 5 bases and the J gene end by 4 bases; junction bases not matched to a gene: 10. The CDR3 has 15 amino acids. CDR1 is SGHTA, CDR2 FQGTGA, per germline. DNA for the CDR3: TGTGCCAGCAGCCCCATCCTAGCGGGCTTTTACGAGCAGTACTTC. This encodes CASSPILAGFYEQYF.

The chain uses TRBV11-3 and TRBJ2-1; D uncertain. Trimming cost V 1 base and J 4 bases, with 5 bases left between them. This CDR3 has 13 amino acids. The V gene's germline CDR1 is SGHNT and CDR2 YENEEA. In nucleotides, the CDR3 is TGTGCCAGCAGCTTAGGCGTTTACAATGAGCAGTTCTTC. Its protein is CASSLGVYNEQFF. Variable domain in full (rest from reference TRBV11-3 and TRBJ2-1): EAGVVQSPRYKIIEKKQPVAFWCNPISGHNTLYWYLQNLGQGPELLIRYENEEAVDDSQLPKDRFSAERLKGVDSTLKIQPAELGDSAVYLCASSLGVYNEQFFGPGTRLTVL.

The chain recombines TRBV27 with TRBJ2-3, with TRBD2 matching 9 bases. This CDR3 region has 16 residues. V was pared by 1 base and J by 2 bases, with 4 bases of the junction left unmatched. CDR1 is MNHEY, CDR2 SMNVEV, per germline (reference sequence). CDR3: CASSLYAGGNTDTQYF. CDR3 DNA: TGTGCCAGCAGTTTATATGCGGGAGGGAACACAGATACGCAGTATTTT.

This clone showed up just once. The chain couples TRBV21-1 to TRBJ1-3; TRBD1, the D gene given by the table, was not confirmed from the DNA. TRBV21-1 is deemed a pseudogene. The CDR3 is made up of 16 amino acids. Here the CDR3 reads CASSKYGQGVGNTIYF. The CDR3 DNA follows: TGTGCCAGCAGCAAATATGGTCAGGGCGTTGGAAACACCATATATTTT.

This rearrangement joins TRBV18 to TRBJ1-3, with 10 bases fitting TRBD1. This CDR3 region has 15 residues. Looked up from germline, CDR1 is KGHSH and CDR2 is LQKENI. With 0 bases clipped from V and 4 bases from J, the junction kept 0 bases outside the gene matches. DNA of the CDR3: TGTGCCAGCTCACCACCGGGACAGGGGGGAAACACCATATATTTT. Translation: CASSPPGQGGNTIYF.

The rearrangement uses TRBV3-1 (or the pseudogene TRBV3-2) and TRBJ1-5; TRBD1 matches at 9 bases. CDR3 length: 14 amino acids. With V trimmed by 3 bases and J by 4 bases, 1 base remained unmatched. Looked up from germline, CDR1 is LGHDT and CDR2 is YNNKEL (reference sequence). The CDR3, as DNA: TGTGCCAGCAGCCACGGGACAGGGAATCAGCCCCAGCATTTT. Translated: CASSHGTGNQPQHF.

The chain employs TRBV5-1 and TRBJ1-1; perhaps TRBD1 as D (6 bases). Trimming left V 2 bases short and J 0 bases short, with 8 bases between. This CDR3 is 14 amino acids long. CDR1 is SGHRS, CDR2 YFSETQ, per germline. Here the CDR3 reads CASSFQGMNTEAFF. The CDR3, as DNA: TGCGCCAGCAGCTTCCAGGGGATGAACACTGAAGCTTTCTTT.

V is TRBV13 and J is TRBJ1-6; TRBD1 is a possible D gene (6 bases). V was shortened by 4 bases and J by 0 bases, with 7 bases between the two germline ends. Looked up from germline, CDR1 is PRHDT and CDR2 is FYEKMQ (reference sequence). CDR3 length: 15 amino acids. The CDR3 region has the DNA TGTGCCAGCAGCTCGGACAGCTCCTATAATTCACCCCTCCACTTT. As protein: CASSSDSSYNSPLHF.

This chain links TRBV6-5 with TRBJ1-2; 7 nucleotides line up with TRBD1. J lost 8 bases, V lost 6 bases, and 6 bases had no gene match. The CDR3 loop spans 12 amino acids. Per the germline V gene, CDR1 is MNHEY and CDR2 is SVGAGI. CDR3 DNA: TGTGCCAGCAGGGTGACAGGGCAAGGCTACACCTTC. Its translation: CASRVTGQGYTF.

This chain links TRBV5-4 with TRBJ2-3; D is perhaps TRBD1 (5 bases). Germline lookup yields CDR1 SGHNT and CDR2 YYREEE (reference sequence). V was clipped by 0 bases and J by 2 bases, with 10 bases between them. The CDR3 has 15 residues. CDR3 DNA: TGTGCCAGCAGCTTGGTAGGACACGACACAGATACGCAGTATTTT. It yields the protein CASSLVGHDTDTQYF.

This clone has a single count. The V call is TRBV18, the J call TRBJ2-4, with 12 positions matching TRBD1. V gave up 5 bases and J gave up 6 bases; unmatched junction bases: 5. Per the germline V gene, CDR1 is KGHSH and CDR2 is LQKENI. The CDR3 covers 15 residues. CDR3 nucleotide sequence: TGTGCCAGCTCATCTACGGGACAGGGGGCAAACATTCAGTACTTC. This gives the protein CASSSTGQGANIQYF.

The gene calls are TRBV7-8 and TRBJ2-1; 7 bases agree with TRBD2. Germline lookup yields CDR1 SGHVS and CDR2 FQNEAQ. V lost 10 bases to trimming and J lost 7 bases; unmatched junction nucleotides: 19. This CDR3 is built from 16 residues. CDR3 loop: CATKAGIRRAGNEQFF. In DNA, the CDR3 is TGTGCCACCAAAGCGGGGATAAGGAGGGCGGGGAATGAGCAGTTCTTC.

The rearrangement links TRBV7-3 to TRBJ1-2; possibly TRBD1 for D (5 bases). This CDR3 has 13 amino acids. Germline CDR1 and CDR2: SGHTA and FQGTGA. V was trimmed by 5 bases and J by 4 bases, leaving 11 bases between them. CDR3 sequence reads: CASSLGQGYGYTF. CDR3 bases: TGTGCCAGCAGCCTCGGACAAGGCTATGGCTACACCTTC.

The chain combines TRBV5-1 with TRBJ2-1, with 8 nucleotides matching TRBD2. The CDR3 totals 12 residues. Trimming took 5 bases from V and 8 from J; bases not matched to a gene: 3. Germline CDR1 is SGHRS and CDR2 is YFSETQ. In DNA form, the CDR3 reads TGCGCCAGCAGTTTGACTAGCGATGAGCAGTTCTTC. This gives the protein CASSLTSDEQFF. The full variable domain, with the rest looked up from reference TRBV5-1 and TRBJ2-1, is KAGVTQTPRYLIKTRGQQVTLSCSPISGHRSVSWYQQTPGQGLQFLFEYFSETQRNKGNFPGRFSGRQFSNSRSEMNVSTLELGDSALYLCASSLTSDEQFFGPGTRLTVL.

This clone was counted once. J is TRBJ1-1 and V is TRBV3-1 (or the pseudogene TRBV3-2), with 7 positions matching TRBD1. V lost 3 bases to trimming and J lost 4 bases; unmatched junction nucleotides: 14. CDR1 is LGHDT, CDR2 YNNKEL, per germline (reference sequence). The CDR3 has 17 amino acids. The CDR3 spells CASSQGGIRGRGTEAFF. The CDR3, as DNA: TGTGCCAGCAGCCAGGGCGGGATCAGGGGGAGAGGCACTGAAGCTTTCTTT.

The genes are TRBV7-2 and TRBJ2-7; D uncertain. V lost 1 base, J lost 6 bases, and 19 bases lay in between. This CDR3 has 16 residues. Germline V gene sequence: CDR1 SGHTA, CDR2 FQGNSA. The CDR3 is CASSLGLASSPPEQYF. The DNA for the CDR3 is TGTGCCAGCAGCTTAGGTCTGGCCTCGTCCCCCCCCGAGCAGTACTTC.

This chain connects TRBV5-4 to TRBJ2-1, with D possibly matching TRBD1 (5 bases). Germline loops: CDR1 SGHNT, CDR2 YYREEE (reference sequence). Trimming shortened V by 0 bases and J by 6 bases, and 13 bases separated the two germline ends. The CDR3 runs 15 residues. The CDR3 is CASSLAGLGLNEQFF. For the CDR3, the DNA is TGTGCCAGCAGCTTGGCCGGATTGGGGCTCAATGAGCAGTTCTTC.

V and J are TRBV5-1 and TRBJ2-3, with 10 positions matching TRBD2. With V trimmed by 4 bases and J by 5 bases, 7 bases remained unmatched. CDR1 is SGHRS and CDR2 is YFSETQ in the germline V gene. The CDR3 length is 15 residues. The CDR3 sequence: CASSVSGRAGDTQYF. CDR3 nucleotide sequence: TGCGCCAGCAGCGTCAGCGGGAGGGCCGGAGATACGCAGTATTTT. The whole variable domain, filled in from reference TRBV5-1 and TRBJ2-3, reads KAGVTQTPRYLIKTRGQQVTLSCSPISGHRSVSWYQQTPGQGLQFLFEYFSETQRNKGNFPGRFSGRQFSNSRSEMNVSTLELGDSALYLCASSVSGRAGDTQYFGPGTRLTVL.

CDR3 sequence reads: CASSRDRMNTEAFF. Written as DNA, the CDR3 is TGTGCCAGCAGCAGAGACAGAATGAACACTGAAGCTTTCTTT. The chain carries TRBV6-2 or TRBV6-3 and TRBJ1-1; perhaps TRBD1 as D (5 bases). The length of the CDR3 is 14 residues. The germline V gene encodes CDR1 MNHEY and CDR2 SVGEGT. The V and J ends lost 6 bases and 0 bases respectively, with 11 bases between them.

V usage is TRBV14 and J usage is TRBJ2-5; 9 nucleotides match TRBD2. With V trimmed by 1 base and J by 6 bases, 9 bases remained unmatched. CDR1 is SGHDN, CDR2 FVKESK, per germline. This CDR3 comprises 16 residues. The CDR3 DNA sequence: TGTGCCAGCAGCCAAGTAGCGGGAGCCCTCATTCAGACCCAGTACTTC. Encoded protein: CASSQVAGALIQTQYF.

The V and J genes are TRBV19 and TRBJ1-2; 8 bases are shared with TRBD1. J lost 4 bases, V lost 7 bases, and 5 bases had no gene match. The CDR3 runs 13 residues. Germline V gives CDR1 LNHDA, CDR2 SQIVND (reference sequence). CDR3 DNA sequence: TGTGCCAGTACCCCAACAGGGGGCTATGGCTACACCTTC. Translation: CASTPTGGYGYTF.

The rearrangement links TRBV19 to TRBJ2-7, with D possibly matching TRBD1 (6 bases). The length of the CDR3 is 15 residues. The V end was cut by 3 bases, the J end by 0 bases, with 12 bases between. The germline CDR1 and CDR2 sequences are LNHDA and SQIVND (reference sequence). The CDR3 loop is CASSITHRDSYEQYF. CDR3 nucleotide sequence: TGTGCCAGTAGTATCACCCACAGGGACTCCTACGAGCAGTACTTC.

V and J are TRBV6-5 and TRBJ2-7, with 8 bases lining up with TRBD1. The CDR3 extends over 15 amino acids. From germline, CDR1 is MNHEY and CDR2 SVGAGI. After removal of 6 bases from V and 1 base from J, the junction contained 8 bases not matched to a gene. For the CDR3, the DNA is TGTGCCAGCAGGTCCTCTAGGGACAGGTCCTACGAGCAGTACTTC. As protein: CASRSSRDRSYEQYF.

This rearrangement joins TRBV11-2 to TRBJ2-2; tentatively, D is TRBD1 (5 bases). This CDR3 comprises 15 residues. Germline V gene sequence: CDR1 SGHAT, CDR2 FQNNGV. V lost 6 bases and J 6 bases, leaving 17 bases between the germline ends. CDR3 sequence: CASSRRAGIAGELFF. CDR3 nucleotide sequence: TGTGCCAGCAGTCGAAGGGCAGGGATCGCCGGGGAGCTGTTTTTT.

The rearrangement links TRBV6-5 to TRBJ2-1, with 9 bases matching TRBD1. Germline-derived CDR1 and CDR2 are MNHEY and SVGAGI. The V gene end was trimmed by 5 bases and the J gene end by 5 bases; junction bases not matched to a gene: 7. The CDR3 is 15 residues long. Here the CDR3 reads CASSPLGTGNNEQFF. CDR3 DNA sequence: TGTGCCAGCAGTCCTCTCGGGACAGGGAACAATGAGCAGTTCTTC.